This is a list of T cell receptor beta chains from one sample in a study of spatial heterogeneity in lung cancer. TCRdb called the 5' RACE reads again in MiXCR, with one record for every CDR3 protein. The table shows under 75,000 distinct CDR3 sequences, with less than 15% occurring only once. This specimen consisted of PBMCs, obtained at surgery. The receptors stem from a male donor with early-stage non-small cell lung cancer. Both conserved end residues are part of each CDR3.

j_call	v_call	cdr3_aa
TRBJ2-7	TRBV6-6	CASSPGGYSPYEQYF
TRBJ2-3	TRBV10-2	CASSLTGGGTDTQYF
TRBJ1-2	TRBV15	CATSRDPGFSYGYTF
TRBJ2-5	TRBV27	CASSLRAGGRETQYF
TRBJ2-3	TRBV6-2/TRBV6-3	CASSEPGRPGDTQYF
TRBJ1-1	TRBV29-1	CSVADREDTEAFF
TRBJ2-1	TRBV7-9	CASSFNDGFYNEQFF
TRBJ2-7	TRBV6-2/TRBV6-3	CASSYRKHPGQGYEQYF
TRBJ1-1	TRBV4-2	CASSQDRGRDLNTEAFF
TRBJ1-2	TRBV6-5	CASTKGRLAPGYTF
TRBJ2-1	TRBV12-3/TRBV12-4	CASNLYNEQFF
TRBJ2-7	TRBV6-2/TRBV6-3	CASSTIVLGRSYEQYF
TRBJ1-1	TRBV28	CASSPPTGWGTEAFF
TRBJ2-7	TRBV6-5	CASSSIYEQYF
TRBJ1-5	TRBV2	CASSSGGESNQPQHF
TRBJ2-5	TRBV27	CASKASGRLETQYF
TRBJ1-1	TRBV10-3	CAISDSGTGGTEAFF
TRBJ2-2	TRBV6-5	CASRGRRNTGELFF
TRBJ1-2	TRBV4-3	CASSQDLTGNYGYTF
TRBJ2-3	TRBV28	CASSFWTERIDTQYF
TRBJ2-1	TRBV6-6	CASSYGGTRNEQFF
TRBJ2-1	TRBV24-1	CATSETSGSNEQFF
TRBJ2-7	TRBV29-1	CSVEVRPYEQYF
TRBJ2-1	TRBV7-2	CASSRAGGGYNEQFF
TRBJ1-1	TRBV6-2/TRBV6-3	CASMWGTEAFF
TRBJ1-5	TRBV5-5	CASSFEQSGQPQHF
TRBJ1-1	TRBV19	CASYRTGRGSTEAFF